These 18 T cell receptor beta chains share one sample of origin, sequenced in a study of persistence of HIV-infected CD4 T cells. Cells were stimulated with CMV-infected fibroblast lysates at about 10 ug/mL. CD4+ T cells upregulating both CD40 ligand and CD69 were sorted as responding cells. These receptors have no known antigen. Sequencing used immunoSEQ version 4 in survey mode. Measured with immunoSEQ multiplex PCR; TCRdb has only the in-frame clones, and not every one. The data show fewer than 20,000 clones, with approximately 78% seen just once and about 6.8% held by the top ten. Material: CD4+ T cells sorted from PBMCs after approximately 19-hour stimulation, obtained from a patient who received antiretroviral therapy. All receptors derive from an adult man with HIV who was CMV-seropositive.

The chain couples TRBV6-1 to TRBJ2-4, with a tentative D call TRBD1 (6 bases). V was trimmed by 3 bases and J by 7 bases, leaving 10 bases between them. This CDR3 is 13 amino acids long. Germline V lookup: CDR1 MNHNS, CDR2 SASEGT. The CDR3 protein is CASSDPDRNIQYF. CDR3 sequence (DNA): TGTGCCAGCAGTGACCCCGACAGGAACATTCAGTACTTC.

In this sample, this clone turned up once. The chain links TRBV2 to TRBJ2-3; D gene unclear. Germline values: CDR1 SNHLY, CDR2 FYNNEI. Trimming removed 7 bases at V and 0 bases at J, with 11 bases between. There are 14 residues in the CDR3. CDR3 nucleotides: TGTGCCAGCAATCGCGGAAGTAGCACAGATACGCAGTATTTT. Protein sequence: CASNRGSSTDTQYF.

The table lists this clone with a few counts. V gene TRBV19 combines with J gene TRBJ2-7; 9 bases are shared with TRBD1. The germline gives CDR1 LNHDA, CDR2 SQIVND (reference sequence). This CDR3 region has 15 residues. V shed 3 bases and J 5 bases; nucleotides not matched to a gene: 8. CDR3 sequence (DNA): TGTGCCAGTAGTATTCAAGGACAGGGGATAAACGAGCAGTACTTC. It is translated as CASSIQGQGINEQYF.

V usage is TRBV5-5 and J usage is TRBJ2-1; a weak D match, TRBD2 (5 bases). Germline values: CDR1 SGHKS, CDR2 YYEKEE (reference sequence). This CDR3 comprises 12 residues. The V end was cut by 8 bases, the J end by 8 bases, with 14 bases between. In DNA, the CDR3 is TGTGCCAGTATGAAGGAGGACTATGAGCAGTTCTTC. This codes for CASMKEDYEQFF. The full variable domain, rest sourced from reference TRBV5-5 and TRBJ2-1, is DAGVTQSPTHLIKTRGQQVTLRCSPISGHKSVSWYQQVLGQGPQFIFQYYEKEERGRGNFPDRFSARQFPNYSSELNVNALLLGDSALYLCASMKEDYEQFFGPGTRLTVL.

This chain joins TRBV19 and TRBJ2-3; D is undetermined. V was shortened by 6 bases and J by 0 bases, with 7 bases between the two germline ends. This CDR3 has 13 residues. From germline, CDR1 is LNHDA and CDR2 SQIVND (reference sequence). The chain's CDR3 is CASRGGSTDTQYF. In DNA, the CDR3 is TGTGCCAGTAGGGGCGGTAGCACAGATACGCAGTATTTT.

This rearrangement joins TRBV2 to TRBJ2-5; D is perhaps TRBD1 (6 bases). This CDR3 spans 17 amino acids. Germline V lookup: CDR1 SNHLY, CDR2 FYNNEI. V shed 2 bases and J shed 4 bases, with 20 bases lying between them. The CDR3 spells CASSEWLGGDVSETQYF. In nucleotides, the CDR3 is TGTGCCAGCAGTGAATGGTTAGGGGGTGATGTGTCAGAGACCCAGTACTTC.

A single count supports this clone. The gene calls are TRBV30 and TRBJ1-1; unclear D gene. This CDR3 spans 14 amino acids. Trimming left V 1 base short and J 3 bases short, with 12 bases between. The V gene's germline CDR1 is GTSNPN and CDR2 SVGIG (reference sequence). As DNA, the CDR3 is TGTGCCTGGAGTGGAACGGCAAGGGACACTGAAGCTTTCTTT. Translated, it gives CAWSGTARDTEAFF.

CDR3 residues: CASSSAGSVPKAFF. For the CDR3, the DNA is TGCGCCAGCAGCTCGGCAGGTTCCGTTCCCAAGGCTTTCTTT. The rearrangement joins TRBV5-1 to TRBJ1-1; D gene ambiguous. Trimming took 3 bases from V and 11 from J, leaving 20 bases between them. The CDR3 loop spans 14 amino acids. CDR1 is SGHRS and CDR2 is YFSETQ in the germline V gene.

Remarks on this clone: Other DNA sequences in the same sample also yield this CDR3. The chain employs TRBV19 and TRBJ2-7, with a weak D call TRBD1 (5 bases). V dropped 2 bases and J dropped 6 bases, with 17 bases sitting between them. The germline CDR1 and CDR2 sequences are LNHDA and SQIVND (reference sequence). This CDR3 is built from 15 residues. As DNA, the CDR3 is TGTGCCAGTAGTATAAGTGGGGCCCAAGGGATCGAGCAGTACTTC. Translated: CASSISGAQGIEQYF.

The rearrangement links TRBV19 to TRBJ2-3, with D unclear. CDR3 size: 13 residues. The ends were cut back, 6 bases at V and 3 bases at J, with 10 bases in the middle. Germline CDR1 is LNHDA and CDR2 is SQIVND (reference sequence). The CDR3 DNA is TGTGCCAGTAGCCTGAGTCGAACAGATACGCAGTATTTT. Protein product: CASSLSRTDTQYF.

The chain combines TRBV7-9 with TRBJ2-2, with 12 bases that match TRBD2. Germline CDR1 and CDR2: SEHNR and FQNEAQ (reference sequence). The CDR3 covers 17 residues. V was clipped by 6 bases and J by 0 bases; unmatched bases: 5. The CDR3 is CASSWTSGASNTGELFF. The CDR3 DNA reads TGTGCCAGCAGTTGGACTAGCGGGGCTTCGAACACCGGGGAGCTGTTTTTT.

J is TRBJ1-2 and V is TRBV28; a possible D gene is TRBD1 (6 bases). The CDR3 is made up of 15 amino acids. Trimming pared 4 bases from V and 4 bases from J, leaving 16 bases between. Germline V gene sequence: CDR1 MDHEN, CDR2 SYDVKM. CDR3 amino acids: CASSSQGSTSYGYTF. For the CDR3, the DNA is TGTGCCAGCAGTTCTCAGGGGTCAACTTCCTATGGCTACACCTTC.

In DNA form, the CDR3 reads TGTGCCACCAGGGCGCGACAGGGAGTAGGGGAGCAGTACTTC. Translated: CATRARQGVGEQYF. The chain has TRBV15 and TRBJ2-7; 7 positions agree with TRBD1. V gave up 6 bases and J gave up 7 bases; unmatched junction bases: 12. CDR1 and CDR2 from the germline V gene are LNHNV and YYDKDF (reference sequence). The CDR3 covers 14 residues. The full variable domain, completed using reference TRBV15 and TRBJ2-7, is DAMVIQNPRYQVTQFGKPVTLSCSQTLNHNVMYWYQQKSSQAPKLLFHYYDKDFNNEADTPDNFQSRRPNTSFCFLDIRSPGLGDTAMYLCATRARQGVGEQYFGPGTRLTVT.

Turning to this clone: This same CDR3 is encoded by further DNA sequences in the sample. The chain uses TRBV5-1 and TRBJ1-1, with a possible D match to TRBD1 (6 bases). V was shortened by 4 bases and J by 2 bases, with 15 bases between the two germline ends. Germline lookup yields CDR1 SGHRS and CDR2 YFSETQ. The CDR3 extends over 15 amino acids. The CDR3 protein is CASSEMGARNTEAFF. In nucleotides, the CDR3 is TGCGCCAGCAGCGAAATGGGGGCCCGAAACACTGAAGCTTTCTTT.

J is TRBJ2-1 and V is TRBV5-1; 10 bases align to TRBD2. Germline-derived CDR1 and CDR2 are SGHRS and YFSETQ. The V and J ends lost 3 bases and 7 bases, in that order; junction bases with no gene match: 7. The CDR3 totals 15 residues. In DNA, the CDR3 is TGCGCCAGCAGCTCTGGACTAGCGGACCGGAATGAGCAGTTCTTC. This translates into CASSSGLADRNEQFF.

The chain has TRBV7-9 and TRBJ1-1; TRBD1 is a possible D gene (6 bases). Trimming cost V 5 bases and J 3 bases, with 13 bases left between them. This CDR3 contains 14 residues. Germline values: CDR1 SEHNR, CDR2 FQNEAQ (reference sequence). The CDR3 coding sequence is TGTGCCAGCAGCGTCAGGGGAGCGGACACTGAAGCTTTCTTT. It is translated as CASSVRGADTEAFF.

The V call is TRBV19, the J call TRBJ1-1; D uncertain. This CDR3 has 13 amino acids. Looked up from germline, CDR1 is LNHDA and CDR2 is SQIVND (reference sequence). Trimming left V 6 bases short and J 1 base short, with 9 bases between. The chain's CDR3 is CASSTSQNTEAFF. CDR3 in DNA: TGTGCCAGTAGCACCTCCCAGAACACTGAAGCTTTCTTT.

V usage is TRBV6-4 and J usage is TRBJ2-7, with D perhaps matching TRBD1 (6 bases). Germline loops: CDR1 MRHNA, CDR2 SNTAGT. Between the trimmed V and J ends, which lost 6 bases and 1 base, there was a span of 13 bases. This CDR3 region has 14 residues. DNA of the CDR3: TGTGCCAGCAGCCTGGACAGCGTTTCCTACGAGCAGTACTTC. Its protein product is CASSLDSVSYEQYF.